What follows are 18 T cell receptor beta chains derived from one specimen sequenced in a study of shared clonotypes between healthy human individuals (dated by TCRdb to 2018 to 2021). Receptors were amplified or captured by the immunoSEQ multiplex PCR assay. TCRdb retrieved this table from immuneACCESS and kept in-frame rearrangements only. Not all clones are present; in checked studies, unresolved V genes account for under half, and no reason is known for the remainder. This sample has around 940,000 clones in its table, and around three quarters of those were observed once. In total, the top ten clones hold approximately 1.5% of the sample. The sample comprised memory CD4+ T cells sorted from blood. This sample's cell subset or site label indicates: CD45RA-negative fraction. Receptors originate from a man between 18 and 35 years old in good health.

This clone was seen more than once but under ten times. The chain recombines TRBV30 with TRBJ2-6, with D perhaps matching TRBD1 (5 bases). This CDR3 spans 13 amino acids. Per the germline V gene, CDR1 is GTSNPN and CDR2 is SVGIG (reference sequence). The DNA of the CDR3 is TGTGCACAAGGGGACTCTGGGGCCAACGTCCTGACTTTC. Translated, it gives CAQGDSGANVLTF.

This clone was observed a handful of times. J is TRBJ1-4 and V is TRBV2; D remains ambiguous. V lost 4 bases, J lost 8 bases, and 11 bases lay in between. Per germline, CDR1 SNHLY and CDR2 FYNNEI. The CDR3 is 13 residues long. The CDR3 protein is CASSGDLGEKLFF. In nucleotides, the CDR3 is TGTGCCAGCAGTGGAGACTTGGGGGAAAAACTGTTTTTT.

The chain combines TRBV11-2 with TRBJ1-1, with 11 positions matching TRBD1. Trimming cost V 5 bases and J 6 bases; bases outside gene matches: 11. The CDR3 loop spans 16 amino acids. CDR1 and CDR2 from the germline V gene are SGHAT and FQNNGV. CDR3 protein: CASSHVADRGLAEAFF. The DNA of the CDR3 is TGTGCCAGCAGCCACGTCGCGGACAGGGGGCTGGCTGAAGCTTTCTTT.

The J gene is TRBJ2-2, the V gene TRBV18; D perhaps matches TRBD1 (6 bases). Germline assignment: CDR1 KGHSH and CDR2 LQKENI. Between the trimmed V and J ends, which lost 3 bases and 1 base, there was a span of 9 bases. The CDR3 extends over 15 amino acids. The CDR3 spells CASSPGQMNTGELFF. The CDR3, as DNA: TGTGCCAGCTCACCGGGACAAATGAACACCGGGGAGCTGTTTTTT.

The chain links TRBV10-2 to TRBJ2-7, with 10 bases that match TRBD1. This CDR3 region has 17 residues. The J segment lost 2 bases and the V segment lost 5 bases, leaving 12 bases of the junction unmatched. Germline lookup yields CDR1 WSHSY and CDR2 SAAADI. CDR3 coding DNA: TGCGCCAGCAGTCCCCCGAGTGGGACAGGGGCTCCCTACGAGCAGTACTTC. Translation: CASSPPSGTGAPYEQYF.

The chain employs TRBV19 and TRBJ2-3; D is possibly TRBD1 (5 bases). Trimming removed 7 bases from V and 3 bases from J, with 11 bases in between. The CDR3 length is 13 residues. Germline-derived CDR1 and CDR2 are LNHDA and SQIVND (reference sequence). CDR3 DNA: TGTGCCAGTAAAGGGGTAGATACAGATACGCAGTATTTT. Translating it yields CASKGVDTDTQYF.

The CDR3 here is CASSLDSGVVKTQYF. The CDR3 nucleotides read TGTGCCAGCAGCTTGGACTCGGGGGTGGTGAAGACCCAGTACTTC. This chain connects TRBV5-4 to TRBJ2-5, with D possibly being TRBD2 (6 bases). CDR3 length: 15 residues. Per the germline V gene, CDR1 is SGHNT and CDR2 is YYREEE (reference sequence). Trimming pared 0 bases from V and 6 bases from J, leaving 15 bases between.

The V call is TRBV7-2, the J call TRBJ1-4; perhaps TRBD1 as D (5 bases). With 1 base removed from V and 10 bases from J, the gap between germline ends came to 25 bases. The length of the CDR3 is 18 residues. Germline V gene sequence: CDR1 SGHTA, CDR2 FQGNSA. The CDR3 region has the DNA TGTGCCAGCAGCTTAGGGGTGCAAGGTGGGGCATCTCTCGGAAAACTGTTTTTT. Translating gives CASSLGVQGGASLGKLFF.

The chain employs TRBV27 and TRBJ1-1; TRBD1 might be the D (5 bases). Germline lookup yields CDR1 MNHEY and CDR2 SMNVEV (reference sequence). With 0 bases removed from V and 1 base from J, the gap between germline ends came to 9 bases. This CDR3 comprises 15 residues. This CDR3 reads CASSLSWGGNTEAFF. DNA for the CDR3: TGTGCCAGCAGTTTATCATGGGGGGGGAACACTGAAGCTTTCTTT.

This clone was seen ten or more times. Other nucleotide sequences from this sample produce the same CDR3. The rearrangement links TRBV19 to TRBJ1-5; D gene ambiguous. The germline CDR1 and CDR2 sequences are LNHDA and SQIVND (reference sequence). V gave up 3 bases and J gave up 2 bases, with 8 bases separating them. The CDR3 spans 14 residues. CDR3 loop: CASSILGGNQPQHF. CDR3 DNA sequence: TGTGCCAGTAGTATTTTGGGAGGCAATCAGCCCCAGCATTTT.

This clone counts as medium-sized. The chain has TRBV27 and TRBJ2-7; 9 bases are a match to TRBD1. The CDR3 is made up of 14 amino acids. With 4 bases clipped from V and 7 bases from J, the junction kept 8 bases outside the gene matches. CDR1 is MNHEY and CDR2 is SMNVEV in the germline V gene (reference sequence). CDR3 protein: CASSSGTGNGEQYF. In DNA form, the CDR3 reads TGTGCCAGCAGTTCCGGGACAGGGAACGGGGAGCAGTACTTC.

The chain joins TRBV5-6 to TRBJ2-7; 10 bases fit TRBD2. CDR3 length: 14 amino acids. V lost 6 bases, J lost 5 bases, and 8 bases stayed unmatched. Germline V gene lookup returns CDR1 SGHDT and CDR2 YYEEEE. The CDR3 nucleotides are TGTGCCAGCAAACCTAGCGGGGGTCTACACGAGCAGTACTTC. It yields the protein CASKPSGGLHEQYF. The full variable domain, completed using reference TRBV5-6 and TRBJ2-7, is DAGVTQSPTHLIKTRGQQVTLRCSPKSGHDTVSWYQQALGQGPQFIFQYYEEEERQRGNFPDRFSGHQFPNYSSELNVNALLLGDSALYLCASKPSGGLHEQYFGPGTRLTVT.

This chain joins TRBV2 and TRBJ1-2; D unresolved. V was cut by 9 bases and J by 0 bases, with 11 bases left in between. This CDR3 spans 13 amino acids. The germline V gene has CDR1 SNHLY and CDR2 FYNNEI. This CDR3 reads CASSPGANYGYTF. The CDR3, as DNA: TGTGCCAGTTCCCCCGGGGCTAACTATGGCTACACCTTC.

Only one count was recorded for this clone. The chain recombines TRBV2 with TRBJ1-5; D unresolved. The CDR3 consists of 12 residues. The V and J ends lost 4 bases and 6 bases respectively, with 7 bases between them. Germline CDR1 SNHLY, CDR2 FYNNEI. The CDR3 bases are TGTGCCAGCAGTGCGATGTCTCAGCCCCAGCATTTT. It is translated as CASSAMSQPQHF.

This clone was recorded only once. The V call is TRBV2, the J call TRBJ2-5; D remains unclear. The CDR3 length is 11 residues. The ends were cut back, 7 bases at V and 3 bases at J, with 6 bases in the middle. The germline CDR1 and CDR2 sequences are SNHLY and FYNNEI. This CDR3 reads CASNIKETQYF. The CDR3 nucleotides read TGTGCCAGCAATATTAAAGAGACCCAGTACTTC.

The CDR3 nucleotides read TGTGCCAGCAGCGTAGCTTGGGACAGCATTTACAATGAGCAGTTCTTC. Translation: CASSVAWDSIYNEQFF. The chain uses TRBV9 and TRBJ2-1; TRBD1 agrees at 7 bases. Germline CDR1 SGDLS, CDR2 YYNGEE. V was pared by 0 bases and J by 4 bases, with 7 bases of the junction left unmatched. The CDR3 runs 16 residues.

The chain uses TRBV6-5 and TRBJ2-5; D may be TRBD1 or TRBD2 (5 bases each). The V and J ends lost 3 bases and 4 bases respectively, with 15 bases between them. Germline CDR1 reads MNHEY; CDR2 reads SVGAGI. This CDR3 contains 15 residues. The CDR3 nucleotides read TGTGCCAGCAGTTATGGAGGAGGCAGGGTAGAGACCCAGTACTTC. This codes for CASSYGGGRVETQYF.

V and J are TRBV11-3 and TRBJ2-3; the match to TRBD2 covers 11 bases. The CDR3 is 15 amino acids. Germline values: CDR1 SGHNT, CDR2 YENEEA. V gave up 5 bases and J gave up 5 bases; unmatched junction bases: 6. The CDR3, as DNA: TGTGCCAGCAGCGATAGCGGGAGGGTTGGAGATACGCAGTATTTT. It yields the protein CASSDSGRVGDTQYF.